The T cell receptor beta chain described here comes from a study of OX40 agonist ivuxolimab in advanced cancers. Study summary: Patients receiving dose escalation had hepatocellular carcinoma, melanoma, renal cell or head and neck cancer. Cohort: roughly 79% men, mean age approximately 60, aged about 20 to 90.

Concerning this clone itself: Its matching antigen is unknown.

TCRdb's table, derived via immunoSEQ multiplex PCR, lists solely in-frame clones and lacks some. The repertoire consists of 70,000 or so clones, with 65% to 85% occurring once and the leading ten covering roughly a tenth. Study-level findings and limits: Average numbers of expanded clones were greater in CD8+ T cells than in CD4+. In the expanded peripheral T cells, antigen specificity was never determined.

The receptor was isolated from an adult with an advanced solid tumor such as melanoma, head and neck, liver or kidney cancer. The material was CD4+ or CD8+ T cells sorted from blood, obtained in a trial of the OX40 agonist ivuxolimab.

The CDR3 region is CASSLASYEQYF. The CDR3, as DNA: TGTGCCAGCAGCTTAGCCAGCTACGAGCAGTACTTC. The gene calls are TRBV11-2 and TRBJ2-7; D gene ambiguous. Germline assignment: CDR1 SGHAT and CDR2 FQNNGV. Trimming left V 1 base short and J 3 bases short, with 4 bases between. This CDR3 is 12 amino acids long.